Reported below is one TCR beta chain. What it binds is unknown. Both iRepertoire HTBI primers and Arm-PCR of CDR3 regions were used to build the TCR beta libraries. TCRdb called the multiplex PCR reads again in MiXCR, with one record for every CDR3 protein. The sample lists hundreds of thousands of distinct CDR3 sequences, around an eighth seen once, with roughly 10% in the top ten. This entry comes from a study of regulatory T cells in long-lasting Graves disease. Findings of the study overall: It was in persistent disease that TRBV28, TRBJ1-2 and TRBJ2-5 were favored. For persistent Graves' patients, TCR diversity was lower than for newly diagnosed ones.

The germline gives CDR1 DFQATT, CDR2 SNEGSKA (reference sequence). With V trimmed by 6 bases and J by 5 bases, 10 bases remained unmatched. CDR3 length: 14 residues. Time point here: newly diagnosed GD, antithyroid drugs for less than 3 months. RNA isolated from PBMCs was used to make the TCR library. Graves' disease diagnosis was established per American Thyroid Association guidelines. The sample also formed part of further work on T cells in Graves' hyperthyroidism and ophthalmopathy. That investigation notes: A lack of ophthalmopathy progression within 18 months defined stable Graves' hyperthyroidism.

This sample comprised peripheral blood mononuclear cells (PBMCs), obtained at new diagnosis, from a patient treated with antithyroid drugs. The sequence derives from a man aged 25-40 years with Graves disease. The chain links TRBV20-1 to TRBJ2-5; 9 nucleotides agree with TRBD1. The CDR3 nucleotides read TGCAGTGCCCAGACCGGGACAGGGATGGAGACCCAGTACTTC. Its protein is CSAQTGTGMETQYF.